The present T cell receptor (beta chain) was sequenced within a study of cytomegalovirus exposure and HLA in healthy donors. Study information: The 120 validation repertoires matched the roughly 700 first-cohort repertoires in platform, a later analysis reported. Study-wide results and caveats: A list of around 160 TCR beta chains associated with cytomegalovirus was given. CMV antigen specificity of a few CMV-associated chains was confirmed in vitro.

Turning to this clone: Its antigen is not identified.

The donors formed part of the approximately 120-subject validation cohort, distinct from the roughly 670-subject first cohort. The method was immunoSEQ multiplex PCR; TCRdb's version includes in-frame clones alone and lacks a portion of them. The sample contains over 150,000 clones, 96% of which appear only once. Germline V gene sequence: CDR1 SGHDN, CDR2 FVKESK. The trim removed 5 bases at V and 4 bases at J, leaving 6 bases unmatched. The CDR3 runs 15 residues. Sequencing used PBMCs. The chain uses TRBV14 and TRBJ2-1; TRBD1 matches 9 bases. This TCR was recovered from a woman in her late teens or twenties in good health and CMV-seronegative. CDR3 DNA: TGTGCCAGCAGCGGCCGGGACAGGGTGTACAATGAGCAGTTCTTC. Its translation: CASSGRDRVYNEQFF.